A single sample is the source of the 30 T cell receptor beta chains below, sequenced in a study of T cell changes during pregnancy in multiple sclerosis. TCRdb's copy holds only in-frame clones and misses some; the assay was immunoSEQ multiplex PCR. Of fewer than 45,000 clones in the sample, 90% to 95% are singletons; the top ten hold more than 0.6%. The source material was CD4+ T cells from peripheral blood mononuclear cells, sampled in the third trimester of pregnancy. The receptors shown here come from a female donor with multiple sclerosis, enrolled in a pregnancy study.

This clone is a singleton in its sample. The rearrangement joins TRBV7-3 to TRBJ1-1, with D possibly TRBD1 on 5 matching bases. Germline CDR1 and CDR2: SGHTA and FQGTGA. The ends were cut back, 5 bases at V and 0 bases at J, with 13 bases in the middle. The CDR3 consists of 15 residues. CDR3 DNA sequence: TGTGCCAGCAGCCTAAGGGGCGGTTTGAACACTGAAGCTTTCTTT. Protein sequence: CASSLRGGLNTEAFF.

The chain couples TRBV6-1 to TRBJ1-5; 7 bases match TRBD1. The CDR3 runs to 12 residues. The germline V gene has CDR1 MNHNS and CDR2 SASEGT. V was pared by 5 bases and J by 6 bases, with 1 base of the junction left unmatched. The CDR3 spells CASSNRGQPQHF. In nucleotides, the CDR3 is TGTGCCAGCAGTAACAGGGGTCAGCCCCAGCATTTT.

The chain links TRBV4-1 to TRBJ2-7, with TRBD1 as a possible D gene (6 bases). Trimming took off 2 bases at V and 7 bases at J, with 18 bases between the two ends. Germline V gene lookup returns CDR1 MGHRA and CDR2 YSYEKL. This CDR3 spans 15 amino acids. CDR3 DNA sequence: TGCGCCAGCAGCCAAAGAGGGGCAGGGGCGGAGGAGCAGTACTTC. This translates into CASSQRGAGAEEQYF.

V and J are TRBV4-1 and TRBJ2-2; no clear D gene. V was cut by 1 base and J by 6 bases, with 12 bases left in between. CDR1 is MGHRA and CDR2 is YSYEKL in the germline V gene. This CDR3 region has 15 residues. The CDR3 DNA sequence: TGCGCCAGCAGCCAAGCGAAACAGTGGCCCGGGGAGCTGTTTTTT. Residues: CASSQAKQWPGELFF.

The genes are TRBV7-9 and TRBJ2-1; 10 positions match TRBD2. CDR3 length equals 17 residues. Per the germline V gene, CDR1 is SEHNR and CDR2 is FQNEAQ (reference sequence). The J segment lost 10 bases and the V segment lost 3 bases, leaving 15 bases of the junction unmatched. The CDR3 reads CASSFTSLSGGPREQFF. CDR3 in DNA: TGTGCCAGCAGCTTCACCTCCCTTAGCGGGGGGCCGCGCGAGCAGTTCTTC.

This clone was counted once. The gene calls are TRBV18 and TRBJ1-6; 8 nucleotides agree with TRBD1. With V trimmed by 4 bases and J by 6 bases, 11 bases remained unmatched. Germline V CDR1 and CDR2: KGHSH, LQKENI. The CDR3 has 17 residues. The CDR3 DNA sequence: TGTGCCAGCTCACTATCCCCATACGGACAGGGTAATTCACCCCTCCACTTT. Residues: CASSLSPYGQGNSPLHF.

The V call is TRBV19, the J call TRBJ1-1; TRBD1 might be the D (5 bases). This CDR3 is built from 13 residues. In germline, CDR1 is LNHDA, CDR2 SQIVND (reference sequence). V lost 8 bases to trimming and J lost 5 bases, with 15 bases between them. The CDR3 protein is CASSERGKTEAFF. CDR3 nucleotide sequence: TGTGCCAGTTCCGAAAGGGGTAAGACTGAAGCTTTCTTT.

The chain uses TRBV5-1 and TRBJ2-5; TRBD2 matches 7 bases. The V segment lost 0 bases and the J segment 3 bases; nucleotides outside the gene matches: 8. The CDR3 is 16 amino acids. From germline, CDR1 is SGHRS and CDR2 YFSETQ. The CDR3 region is CASSLGGGSGKETQYF. The CDR3 DNA reads TGCGCCAGCAGCTTGGGGGGTGGCAGCGGGAAAGAGACCCAGTACTTC. The variable domain in full, completed from reference TRBV5-1 and TRBJ2-5, reads KAGVTQTPRYLIKTRGQQVTLSCSPISGHRSVSWYQQTPGQGLQFLFEYFSETQRNKGNFPGRFSGRQFSNSRSEMNVSTLELGDSALYLCASSLGGGSGKETQYFGPGTRLLVL.

The chain couples TRBV6-6 to TRBJ1-5; D not certain. Looked up from germline, CDR1 is MNHNY and CDR2 is SVGAGI (reference sequence). V was trimmed by 0 bases and J by 3 bases, leaving 6 bases between them. This CDR3 is 14 amino acids long. DNA of the CDR3: TGTGCCAGCAGTTACTCTAGCGCCAATCAGCCCCAGCATTTT. This gives the protein CASSYSSANQPQHF.

This clone was seen a single time. The chain is built from TRBV19 and TRBJ1-1; D possibly corresponds to TRBD1 (5 bases). CDR3 length: 12 residues. From germline, CDR1 is LNHDA and CDR2 SQIVND (reference sequence). V was cut by 9 bases and J by 4 bases, with 12 bases left in between. Written as DNA, the CDR3 is TGTGCCAGCCGTGGGGGGGGCACTGAAGCTTTCTTT. Protein sequence: CASRGGGTEAFF.

The J gene is TRBJ2-1, the V gene TRBV5-4, with D maybe TRBD2 (6 bases). Germline CDR1 reads SGHNT; CDR2 reads YYREEE (reference sequence). There are 14 residues in the CDR3. The V gene lost 0 bases and the J gene lost 9 bases, with 13 bases spanning the gap. The chain's CDR3 is CASSLVSGGSEQFF. The CDR3, as DNA: TGTGCCAGCAGCTTGGTTAGCGGTGGTAGTGAGCAGTTCTTC.

V and J are TRBV2 and TRBJ1-6, with 7 positions matching TRBD1. J was trimmed by 8 bases and V by 7 bases; bases with no gene match: 5. Germline V CDR1 and CDR2: SNHLY, FYNNEI. CDR3 length: 13 amino acids. Written as DNA, the CDR3 is TGTGCCAGCAATAAGGGGACAGATTCACCCCTCCACTTT. Amino acid sequence: CASNKGTDSPLHF.

This clone was counted once. The gene calls are TRBV18 and TRBJ1-5, with D perhaps matching TRBD1 (5 bases). Germline lookup yields CDR1 KGHSH and CDR2 LQKENI. The CDR3 runs to 13 residues. V was pared by 3 bases and J by 7 bases, with 10 bases between. CDR3 nucleotide sequence: TGTGCCAGCTCACCGGAGGGGTGGCAGCCCCAGCATTTT. It translates to CASSPEGWQPQHF. The full variable domain, with the rest looked up from reference TRBV18 and TRBJ1-5, is NAGVMQNPRHLVRRRGQEARLRCSPMKGHSHVYWYRQLPEEGLKFMVYLQKENIIDESGMPKERFSAEFPKEGPSILRIQQVVRGDSAAYFCASSPEGWQPQHFGDGTRLSIL.

This rearrangement joins TRBV6-6 to TRBJ2-7; 13 bases align to TRBD2. Germline assignment: CDR1 MNHNY and CDR2 SVGAGI (reference sequence). Losses at the gene ends were 6 bases for V and 7 bases for J; bases not matched to a gene: 3. The CDR3 has 13 residues. The CDR3: CASSWGLAGEQYF. CDR3 DNA sequence: TGTGCCAGCAGCTGGGGACTAGCGGGAGAGCAGTACTTC.

The gene calls are TRBV4-3 and TRBJ2-3; D call uncertain. This CDR3 region has 16 residues. Germline CDR1 LGHNA, CDR2 YSLEER. V gave up 0 bases and J gave up 0 bases, with 10 bases separating them. The CDR3 protein is CASSQEIGRSTDTQYF. The CDR3 DNA follows: TGCGCCAGCAGCCAAGAAATCGGCAGGAGCACAGATACGCAGTATTTT.

The genes are TRBV5-6 and TRBJ2-3, with 10 bases fitting TRBD2. V was pared by 4 bases and J by 5 bases, with 7 bases of the junction left unmatched. The germline gives CDR1 SGHDT, CDR2 YYEEEE. This CDR3 comprises 15 residues. For the CDR3, the DNA is TGTGCCAGCAGCGCCGAGCGGGAGGGGGGAGATACGCAGTATTTT. It encodes CASSAEREGGDTQYF. The full variable domain, in which reference TRBV5-6 and TRBJ2-3 provide the parts outside the CDR3, is DAGVTQSPTHLIKTRGQQVTLRCSPKSGHDTVSWYQQALGQGPQFIFQYYEEEERQRGNFPDRFSGHQFPNYSSELNVNALLLGDSALYLCASSAEREGGDTQYFGPGTRLTVL.

A few counts support this clone. The rearrangement links TRBV7-8 to TRBJ1-1; D is unresolved. This CDR3 is 14 amino acids long. V lost 4 bases, J lost 4 bases, and 13 bases lay in between. The V gene's germline CDR1 is SGHVS and CDR2 FQNEAQ. In DNA form, the CDR3 reads TGTGCCAGCAGCTCGGGTTTGGGGAGCACTGAAGCTTTCTTT. Translated: CASSSGLGSTEAFF.

This clone is a singleton in its sample. This chain links TRBV7-8 with TRBJ2-2, with 8 nucleotides matching TRBD1. The germline V gene has CDR1 SGHVS and CDR2 FQNEAQ. The CDR3 runs 16 residues. The trim removed 1 base at V and 2 bases at J, leaving 3 bases unmatched. CDR3 residues: CASSLGAGGNTGELFF. Written as DNA, the CDR3 is TGTGCCAGCAGCTTAGGAGCAGGGGGCAACACCGGGGAGCTGTTTTTT.

The rearrangement links TRBV5-1 to TRBJ2-7; TRBD2 matches at 10 bases. Germline V gene sequence: CDR1 SGHRS, CDR2 YFSETQ. With 0 bases clipped from V and 0 bases from J, the junction kept 0 bases outside the gene matches. This CDR3 comprises 15 residues. As DNA, the CDR3 is TGCGCCAGCAGCTTGGGACTAGCGGGCTCCTACGAGCAGTACTTC. Amino acid sequence: CASSLGLAGSYEQYF.

The gene calls are TRBV7-2 and TRBJ1-1; 10 bases map to TRBD1. J lost 3 bases, V lost 1 base, and 8 bases had no gene match. This CDR3 is 17 amino acids long. CDR1 is SGHTA, CDR2 FQGNSA, per germline. The CDR3 coding sequence is TGTGCCAGCAGCTTAGTCGGGACAGGGGTGGGGGACACTGAAGCTTTCTTT. Protein: CASSLVGTGVGDTEAFF.

The chain recombines TRBV5-1 with TRBJ1-2, with unresolved D. V was shortened by 3 bases and J by 8 bases, with 17 bases between the two germline ends. Germline V gene sequence: CDR1 SGHRS, CDR2 YFSETQ. The CDR3 spans 14 residues. Here the CDR3 reads CASSSSDSRKGYTF. CDR3 sequence (DNA): TGCGCCAGCAGCTCCTCTGACTCGCGGAAGGGCTACACCTTC.

This chain uses TRBV9 with TRBJ2-1, with TRBD2 identical over 8 bases. This CDR3 region has 16 residues. CDR1 SGDLS and CDR2 YYNGEE come from the germline V gene. V dropped 0 bases and J dropped 4; count of bases not matched to a gene: 6. CDR3 amino acids: CASSVAGVAGYNEQFF. CDR3 sequence (DNA): TGTGCCAGCAGCGTAGCGGGGGTAGCGGGGTACAATGAGCAGTTCTTC.

This sequence joins TRBV5-4 and TRBJ1-2; 11 positions match TRBD1. Trimming cost V 2 bases and J 8 bases; bases outside gene matches: 8. Germline V gene lookup returns CDR1 SGHNT and CDR2 YYREEE (reference sequence). The CDR3 covers 15 residues. The CDR3 protein is CASSFPDRGQGGYTF. The DNA for the CDR3 is TGTGCCAGCAGCTTTCCGGACAGGGGGCAGGGAGGCTACACCTTC.

The chain couples TRBV5-1 to TRBJ2-5; 11 bases line up with TRBD2. Trimming removed 0 bases from V and 1 base from J; junction bases left unmatched: 5. From germline, CDR1 is SGHRS and CDR2 YFSETQ. The CDR3 spans 17 residues. Written as DNA, the CDR3 is TGCGCCAGCAGCTTGGGGATGACTAGCGGGGTCCAAGAGACCCAGTACTTC. Protein product: CASSLGMTSGVQETQYF.

This chain's CDR3 is CASSMDGTALRYF. The CDR3 bases are TGTGCCAGTAGTATGGATGGGACAGCCCTCCGGTATTTT. V is TRBV19 and J is TRBJ2-3, with 7 positions matching TRBD1. CDR3 length: 13 residues. The germline gives CDR1 LNHDA, CDR2 SQIVND (reference sequence). Losses at the gene ends were 3 bases for V and 14 bases for J; bases not matched to a gene: 11.

The chain couples TRBV6-5 to TRBJ1-1; TRBD1 matches at 8 bases. Germline lookup yields CDR1 MNHEY and CDR2 SVGAGI. The CDR3 has 15 amino acids. Trimming removed 1 base from V and 1 base from J; junction bases left unmatched: 2. The CDR3 loop reads CASSYFGQGNTEAFF. DNA of the CDR3: TGTGCCAGCAGTTACTTCGGACAGGGGAACACTGAAGCTTTCTTT.

The chain recombines TRBV9 with TRBJ2-1; TRBD2 aligns across 11 bases. V lost 0 bases to trimming and J lost 4 bases; unmatched junction nucleotides: 12. The CDR3 covers 19 residues. The germline CDR1 and CDR2 sequences are SGDLS and YYNGEE. The chain's CDR3 is CASSVGYASGGRMYNEQFF. CDR3 nucleotide sequence: TGTGCCAGCAGCGTAGGGTATGCTAGCGGGGGGAGGATGTACAATGAGCAGTTCTTC. Full variable domain (missing parts from reference TRBV9 and TRBJ2-1): DSGVTQTPKHLITATGQRVTLRCSPRSGDLSVYWYQQSLDQGLQFLIQYYNGEERAKGNILERFSAQQFPDLHSELNLSSLELGDSALYFCASSVGYASGGRMYNEQFFGPGTRLTVL.

V gene TRBV5-1 combines with J gene TRBJ2-1, with TRBD2 matching 12 bases. Unmatched junction bases numbered 2, after V lost 4 bases and J lost 3 bases. The germline V gene encodes CDR1 SGHRS and CDR2 YFSETQ. The CDR3 loop spans 15 amino acids. DNA of the CDR3: TGCGCCAGCAGCCCGGGACTAGCGGGCTACAATGAGCAGTTCTTC. Protein product: CASSPGLAGYNEQFF.

This sequence joins TRBV27 and TRBJ1-5; 9 bases fit TRBD1. The V and J ends lost 8 bases and 2 bases, in that order; junction bases with no gene match: 19. Germline lookup yields CDR1 MNHEY and CDR2 SMNVEV (reference sequence). This CDR3 spans 19 amino acids. CDR3 sequence (DNA): TGTGCCAGCGCGGCGGACAGGGGCGCTAACGGATGGGGCAATCAGCCCCAGCATTTT. Protein sequence: CASAADRGANGWGNQPQHF.

The chain links TRBV9 to TRBJ2-7; TRBD1 aligns across 7 bases. The CDR3 extends over 16 amino acids. CDR1 is SGDLS, CDR2 YYNGEE, per germline. With 0 bases clipped from V and 6 bases from J, the junction kept 12 bases outside the gene matches. CDR3 nucleotide sequence: TGTGCCAGCAGCGTAGGGGAAGGGGGCTCCAGGAGCGAGCAGTACTTC. The encoded protein is CASSVGEGGSRSEQYF.